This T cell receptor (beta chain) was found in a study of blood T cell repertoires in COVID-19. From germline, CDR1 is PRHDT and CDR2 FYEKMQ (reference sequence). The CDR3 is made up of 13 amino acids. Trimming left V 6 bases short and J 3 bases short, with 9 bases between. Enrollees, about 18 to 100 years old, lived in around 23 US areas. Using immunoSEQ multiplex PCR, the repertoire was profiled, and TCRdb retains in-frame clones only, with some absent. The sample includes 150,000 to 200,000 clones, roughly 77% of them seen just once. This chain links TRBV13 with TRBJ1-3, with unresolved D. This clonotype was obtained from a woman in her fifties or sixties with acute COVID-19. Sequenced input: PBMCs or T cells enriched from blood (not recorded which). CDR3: CASRVVGGNTIYF. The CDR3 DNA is TGTGCCAGCAGGGTTGTCGGTGGAAACACCATATATTTT.